These T cell receptor beta chains were read from a single sample in a study of cytomegalovirus exposure and HLA in healthy donors. Clones were read by immunoSEQ multiplex PCR, and TCRdb kept only the in-frame ones, dropping some. This table holds approximately 170,000 clones, 75% to 90% found once. Sequenced material: PBMCs. The source of these receptors is a boy between 2 and 10 years old in good health and CMV-seronegative. The CDR3 runs from the conserved cysteine through the conserved F or W. D genes are given only for firm matches. A clone size is listed for some rows: how often the clone was seen (once, few, many), or a class if it is expanded.

D gene,J gene,V gene,clone size,CDR3 DNA,CDR3 protein
TRBD1,TRBJ2-5,TRBV2,-,TGTGCCACCAATCCCAGACTTACGGAGACAGGGACGGAGACCCAGTACTTC,CATNPRLTETGTETQYF
TRBD1,TRBJ1-2,TRBV11-2,-,TGTGCCAGCAGCTCCGCAGGGGGCGCCGACGGCTACACCTTC,CASSSAGGADGYTF
TRBD2,TRBJ2-7,TRBV9,few,TGTGCCAGCAGCCCTAGACGGACTAGCGGGAGCCACGAGCAGTACTTC,CASSPRRTSGSHEQYF
-,TRBJ1-5,TRBV28,-,TGTGCCAGCAGCTCGAATCGACAGCCCAATCAGCCCCAGCATTTT,CASSSNRQPNQPQHF
-,TRBJ2-3,TRBV6-1,once,TGTGCCAGCAGTGAAGGGGGGCCTACGCAGTATTTT,CASSEGGPTQYF
TRBD2,TRBJ2-3,TRBV5-1,-,TGCGCCAGCAGCGGACTAGCGGGTTCCACAGATACGCAGTATTTT,CASSGLAGSTDTQYF
-,TRBJ1-1,TRBV5-6,-,TGTGCCAGCAGCCAGTGGACACCCCCCCTGAACACTGAAGCTTTCTTT,CASSQWTPPLNTEAFF
-,TRBJ2-5,TRBV5-1,-,TGCGCCAGCAGCCCGTCGGGATTAGGGCAAGAGACCCAGTACTTC,CASSPSGLGQETQYF
-,TRBJ1-5,TRBV11-2,-,TGTGCCAGCAGCTTAGGGGAGGATCAGCCCCAGCATTTT,CASSLGEDQPQHF
-,TRBJ2-4,TRBV7-9,few,TGTGCCAGCAGCTTAGTTGGGGGACAAGGAAACATTCAGTACTTC,CASSLVGGQGNIQYF
TRBD2,TRBJ2-6,TRBV19,-,TGTGCCAGTAGTACCCCCGGGACTAGCGGGAGTCCTGGGGCCAACGTCCTGACTTTC,CASSTPGTSGSPGANVLTF
TRBD2,TRBJ2-3,TRBV5-1,-,TGCGCCAGCAGCGGGACTACCCCCACAGATACGCAGTATTTT,CASSGTTPTDTQYF
TRBD1,TRBJ2-6,TRBV18,-,TGTGCCAGCTCACCCCTCGGGGCAGGGGGATTAGCTGGGGCCAACGTCCTGACTTTC,CASSPLGAGGLAGANVLTF
TRBD1,TRBJ1-1,TRBV2,-,TGTGCCAGCACCAAAACAGGGGGCAGGACTGAAGCTTTCTTT,CASTKTGGRTEAFF
TRBD2,TRBJ2-3,TRBV27,-,TGTGCCAGCAGTTTAAGATCCGGGACTAGCAGGGGGGCGAATACGCAGTATTTT,CASSLRSGTSRGANTQYF
TRBD2,TRBJ2-2,TRBV7-2,-,TGTGCCAGCAGCTTAAAACGGACTAGCGGAACGAACACCGGGGAGCTGTTTTTT,CASSLKRTSGTNTGELFF
-,TRBJ1-1,TRBV23-1,-,TGCGCCAGCAGTCAATCTGCAGGGTTGGATGGTGAAGCTTTCTTT,CASSQSAGLDGEAFF
TRBD1,TRBJ2-2,TRBV10-1,-,TGCGCCAGCAGTGGGACAGGGGTCTTAGGCGCCGGGGAGCTGTTTTTT,CASSGTGVLGAGELFF
TRBD1,TRBJ2-3,TRBV6-1,-,TGTGCCAGCAGCCTCTGGGGACAGGGACCAGATACGCAGTATTTT,CASSLWGQGPDTQYF
-,TRBJ1-2,TRBV7-3,-,TGTGCCAGCAGCTTAAGCCACGGTGATGGCTACACCTTC,CASSLSHGDGYTF
-,TRBJ2-7,TRBV21-1,-,TGTGCCAGCAGCACCTTAGGACAGGGGGCTCTTTCCTACGAGCAGTACTTC,CASSTLGQGALSYEQYF
-,TRBJ1-2,TRBV5-3,-,TGTGCCAGAAGCTTGTTCGCGGGACCCAAAGCGAACTATGGCTACACCTTC,CARSLFAGPKANYGYTF
-,TRBJ1-2,TRBV19,-,TGTGCCAGTAGTATAGTACTGGGGGCAGCGGGGCCCACATGGAATGGCTACACCTTC,CASSIVLGAAGPTWNGYTF
-,TRBJ2-1,TRBV5-1,-,TGCGCCAGCAGCTTTGGGGGGAAATACAATGAGCAGTTCTTC,CASSFGGKYNEQFF
TRBD2,TRBJ2-5,TRBV4-3,-,TGCGCCAGCAGCCAAGATCCGCTAGCGGGAGGCCCAGGGACCCAGTACTTC,CASSQDPLAGGPGTQYF
-,TRBJ1-2,TRBV18,-,TGTGCCAGCTCCCCCGCTCTGGAGGGCTATGGCTACACCTTC,CASSPALEGYGYTF
TRBD1,TRBJ2-7,TRBV6-1,-,TGTGCCAGCAGTGAAAGGACAGGGGGCGGCGAGCAGTACTTC,CASSERTGGGEQYF
-,TRBJ1-5,TRBV5-1,-,TGCGCCAGCAGCCCGACCTCGGGGGTAAATCAGCCCCAGCATTTT,CASSPTSGVNQPQHF
TRBD1,TRBJ1-2,TRBV5-4,-,TGTGCCAGCAGCAGGCCGACAGGGGGATACTATGGCTACACCTTC,CASSRPTGGYYGYTF
TRBD1,TRBJ1-2,TRBV5-4,-,TGTGCCAGCAGCCATTCCGGGACAGGGAAAGGCTACACCTTC,CASSHSGTGKGYTF
-,TRBJ2-7,TRBV6-1,once,TGTGCCAGCAGTGAATCAACTTCCCTCTACGAGCAGTACTTC,CASSESTSLYEQYF
TRBD1,TRBJ2-1,TRBV5-1,-,TGCGCCAGCAGCTTGAGGACAGGGATGGGTGAGCAGTTCTTC,CASSLRTGMGEQFF
-,TRBJ1-1,TRBV10-2,-,TGCGCCAGCAGTGACGGGCAGGGCCATACTGAAGCTTTCTTT,CASSDGQGHTEAFF
-,TRBJ1-1,TRBV10-1,-,TGCGCCAGCAGTGCTTACAGGATTACAAACACTGAAGCTTTCTTT,CASSAYRITNTEAFF
-,TRBJ1-1,TRBV6-6,-,TGTGCCAGCAGCTTCAAGACCGCGGACACTGAAGCTTTCTTT,CASSFKTADTEAFF
-,TRBJ2-1,TRBV21-1,-,TGTGCCAGCAGCAAAGTGGGACTAGCGGGAGATGTTCGGAAATACAATGAGCAGTTCTTC,CASSKVGLAGDVRKYNEQFF
-,TRBJ2-7,TRBV11-2,-,TGTGCCAGCAGCTACCGGTCTAGCGTCTCCTACGAGCAGTACTTC,CASSYRSSVSYEQYF
TRBD2,TRBJ2-3,TRBV6-1,-,TGTGCCAGCAGTGGCCGACTAGCGGGGAGCACAGATACGCAGTATTTT,CASSGRLAGSTDTQYF
TRBD1,TRBJ1-2,TRBV13,-,TGTGCCAGCAGCCCGGGGACAGGGACTCGGTGGTATGGCTACACCTTC,CASSPGTGTRWYGYTF
TRBD2,TRBJ2-1,TRBV19,few,TGTGCCAGTAGTATTTTGGGACTAGCGGGAGTAAATGAGCAGTTCTTC,CASSILGLAGVNEQFF
-,TRBJ1-1,TRBV7-2,-,TGTGCCAGCAACGGACAGTTGAACACTGAAGCTTTCTTT,CASNGQLNTEAFF
TRBD1,TRBJ2-4,TRBV7-2,-,TGTGCCAGCAGGCCGGACAGGGGGCGAGAAAACATTCAGTACTTC,CASRPDRGRENIQYF
TRBD2,TRBJ2-5,TRBV5-4,-,TGTGCCAGCAGCCCAGGACTAGCGGGAAAACAAGAGACCCAGTACTTC,CASSPGLAGKQETQYF
-,TRBJ2-7,TRBV27,-,TGTGCCAGCAGTTCCGGCCTTACGGGGAGGCAGTACTTC,CASSSGLTGRQYF
-,TRBJ1-3,TRBV2,-,TGTGCCAGCAGCGGACAGATCTCTGGAAACACCATATATTTT,CASSGQISGNTIYF
TRBD1,TRBJ1-4,TRBV2,-,TGTGCCAGCAGCCTTCAGGGGGCTAGTGAAAAACTGTTTTTT,CASSLQGASEKLFF
TRBD1,TRBJ1-2,TRBV6-1,-,TGTGCCAGCAGTGTGGTTAGTGGGAGACAGGGGGCTTCTTTATATGGCTACACCTTC,CASSVVSGRQGASLYGYTF
-,TRBJ2-5,TRBV7-2,once,TGTGCCAGCAGCCCACAGGGCGGAATGGAGACCCAGTACTTC,CASSPQGGMETQYF
-,TRBJ1-6,TRBV5-1,-,TGCGCCAGCAGCTTGGCTGGTGGAGGGATTTCACCCCTCCACTTT,CASSLAGGGISPLHF
TRBD1,TRBJ1-4,TRBV13,-,TGTGCCAGCAGCTCCTCCGGGACAGGGAGTGAAAAACTGTTTTTT,CASSSSGTGSEKLFF
TRBD2,TRBJ2-2,TRBV7-3,-,TGTGCCAGCATCCTAAGCGGGAACCGGGGCACCGGGGAGCTGTTTTTT,CASILSGNRGTGELFF
TRBD1,TRBJ1-2,TRBV30,-,TGTGCCTGGAGTGGTACAGGGGGTGCAGGTCCCTATGGCTACACCTTC,CAWSGTGGAGPYGYTF
TRBD1,TRBJ1-2,TRBV27,few,TGTGCCAGCAGTCCAAGACAGGGGGCCCTCCTTGGCTACACCTTC,CASSPRQGALLGYTF
-,TRBJ2-1,TRBV7-2,-,TGTGCCAGCAGCAGCCGAGGGGGCAATGAGCAGTTCTTC,CASSSRGGNEQFF
-,TRBJ1-1,TRBV27,-,TGTGCCAGCAGTTTTCGGGGGACTGAAGCTTTCTTT,CASSFRGTEAFF
TRBD1,TRBJ1-5,TRBV19,-,TGTGCCAGTAGTATATCGGGGACAGGGGCCCAGCCCCAGCATTTT,CASSISGTGAQPQHF
-,TRBJ2-2,TRBV6-6,-,TGTGCCAGCAGTTATCCACAGGGACCGGGCACCGGGGAGCTGTTTTTT,CASSYPQGPGTGELFF